The clone carrying this T cell receptor beta chain was recorded many times. Its antigen is unknown. This record comes from a study of cytomegalovirus exposure and HLA in healthy donors. Findings and limits, study-wide: It was in a later analysis that TCR association rates were seen to vary by HLA locus, highest for DRB1 and lowest for HLA-C. Later, an analysis found that common viral pathogens appeared to be linked with several of the most significant clusters.

PCR involved 60 Vbeta and 13 Jbeta primers. Only in-frame clones appear in the TCRdb table, and some are missing; sequencing was by immunoSEQ multiplex PCR. The table records 150,000 to 200,000 clones, more than 75% of them present only once. V was clipped by 4 bases and J by 6 bases; unmatched bases: 5. Germline V lookup: CDR1 MNHNS, CDR2 SASEGT. The CDR3 runs to 14 residues. There were likely unrecorded immune exposures, though donors were nominally healthy when sampled. The chain combines TRBV6-1 with TRBJ1-2; TRBD1 agrees at 10 bases. Sequencing was performed on PBMCs. This sequence was found in a woman aged 45-65 years in good health and CMV-seronegative. CDR3 DNA: TGTGCCAGCAGTGGAAGGGGGACAGGGGATGGCTACACCTTC. Its protein product is CASSGRGTGDGYTF.